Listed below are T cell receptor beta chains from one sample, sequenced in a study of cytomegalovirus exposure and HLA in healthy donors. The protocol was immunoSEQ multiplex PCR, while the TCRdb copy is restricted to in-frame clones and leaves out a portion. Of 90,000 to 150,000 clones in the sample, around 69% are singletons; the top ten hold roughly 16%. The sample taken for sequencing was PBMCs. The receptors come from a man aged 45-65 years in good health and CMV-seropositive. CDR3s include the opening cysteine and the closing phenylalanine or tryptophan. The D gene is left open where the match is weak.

CDR3 DNA: TGCGCCAGCAGCCAAGGAGGAGGGAGGGGAAACTACGAGCAGTACTTC; CDR3 protein: CASSQGGGRGNYEQYF; CDR3 length: 16; V gene: TRBV4-1; J gene: TRBJ2-7; D gene: TRBD2
CDR3 DNA: TGTGCCAGCAGTTACGATACTAGCGGGCACAACGAGCAGTACTTC; CDR3 protein: CASSYDTSGHNEQYF; CDR3 length: 15; V gene: TRBV6-5; J gene: TRBJ2-7; D gene: TRBD2
CDR3 DNA: TGTGCCAGCAGCTTAGGACAGTACAATGAGCAGTTCTTC; CDR3 protein: CASSLGQYNEQFF; CDR3 length: 13; V gene: TRBV7-2; J gene: TRBJ2-1; D gene: .
CDR3 DNA: TGTGCCACCAGCAGAGCTGGGAGGGAGGAAGCTTTCTTT; CDR3 protein: CATSRAGREEAFF; CDR3 length: 13; V gene: TRBV15; J gene: TRBJ1-1; D gene: .
CDR3 DNA: TGTGCCAGCAGCTGGGACCAGGGGGTAGATACGCAGTATTTT; CDR3 protein: CASSWDQGVDTQYF; CDR3 length: 14; V gene: TRBV9; J gene: TRBJ2-3; D gene: TRBD1
CDR3 DNA: TGTGCCAGCTCCCCCAACAGCGGATACGAGCAGTACTTC; CDR3 protein: CASSPNSGYEQYF; CDR3 length: 13; V gene: TRBV18; J gene: TRBJ2-7; D gene: .
CDR3 DNA: TGCGCCAGCACGCAAAGGACAACCGTTCCGAGCTCCTACAATGAGCAGTTCTTC; CDR3 protein: CASTQRTTVPSSYNEQFF; CDR3 length: 18; V gene: TRBV5-1; J gene: TRBJ2-1; D gene: .
CDR3 DNA: TGTGCCAGCAGTCTTTCTCGGGTACATAATTCACCCCTCCACTTT; CDR3 protein: CASSLSRVHNSPLHF; CDR3 length: 15; V gene: TRBV6-5; J gene: TRBJ1-6; D gene: .
CDR3 DNA: TGCGCCAGCAGCATGACAGGGGATCAGCCCCAGCATTTT; CDR3 protein: CASSMTGDQPQHF; CDR3 length: 13; V gene: TRBV5-1; J gene: TRBJ1-5; D gene: TRBD1
CDR3 DNA: TGCGCCAGCAGCCCGTACGCACAGGGGGCGAATGGCTACACCTTC; CDR3 protein: CASSPYAQGANGYTF; CDR3 length: 15; V gene: TRBV4-1; J gene: TRBJ1-2; D gene: TRBD1
CDR3 DNA: TGCGCCAGCAGGGGACAGCCGAACACCGGGGAGCTGTTTTTT; CDR3 protein: CASRGQPNTGELFF; CDR3 length: 14; V gene: TRBV4-3; J gene: TRBJ2-2; D gene: TRBD1
CDR3 DNA: TGTGCCAGCAGCGAAGGGCTGGAGGCAAGCACAGATACGCAGTATTTT; CDR3 protein: CASSEGLEASTDTQYF; CDR3 length: 16; V gene: TRBV25-1; J gene: TRBJ2-3; D gene: .